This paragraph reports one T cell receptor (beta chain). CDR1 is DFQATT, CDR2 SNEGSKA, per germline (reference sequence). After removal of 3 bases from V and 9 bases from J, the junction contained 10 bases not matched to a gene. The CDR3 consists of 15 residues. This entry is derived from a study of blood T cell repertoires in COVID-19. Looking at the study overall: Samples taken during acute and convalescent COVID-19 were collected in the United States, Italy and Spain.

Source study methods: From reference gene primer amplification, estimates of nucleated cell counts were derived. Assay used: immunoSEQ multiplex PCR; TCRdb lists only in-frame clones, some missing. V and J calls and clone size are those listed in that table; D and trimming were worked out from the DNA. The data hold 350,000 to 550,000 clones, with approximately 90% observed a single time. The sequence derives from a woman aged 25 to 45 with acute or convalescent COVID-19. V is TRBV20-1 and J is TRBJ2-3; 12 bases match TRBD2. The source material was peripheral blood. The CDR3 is CSASAPSGGAYTQYF. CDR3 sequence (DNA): TGCAGTGCTAGTGCCCCTAGCGGGGGGGCCTACACGCAGTATTTT.